The T cell receptor (beta chain) under discussion was sequenced for a study of graft-versus-host responses after intestinal transplantation. Study background: Uniformly, recipients were administered anti-thymocyte globulin induction with subsequent tacrolimus and steroids for around three years.

Assay: immunoSEQ multiplex PCR; the TCRdb copy retains only in-frame clones and omits some. The top ten clones hold about 0.89% of a sample with more than 20,000 clones, 75% to 90% of them seen once. V lost 1 base, J lost 0 bases, and 9 bases lay in between. Germline CDR1 MNHEY, CDR2 SMNVEV (reference sequence). The CDR3 totals 15 residues. The material was PBMCs, obtained approximately 450 days after intestinal transplant. V and J are TRBV27 and TRBJ1-1, with D unclear. This clonotype was obtained from a human patient who received an intestinal transplant, so some T cells may come from the graft donor. In DNA, the CDR3 is TGTGCCAGCAGTTTATTGTTTGGGGTGAACACTGAAGCTTTCTTT. Translating it yields CASSLLFGVNTEAFF.